This T cell receptor (beta chain) stems from a study of post-analysis software for immune sequencing data (dated by TCRdb to between 2014 and 2017). For the study in its entirety: Relapsing-remitting, secondary progressive and progressive-relapsing multiple sclerosis were recorded as disease courses, and subtype annotation was lacking for some patients. A subset of samples was prepared in parallel using single-end sample barcoding, then pooled and co-amplified after Illumina adapter ligation. The multiple sclerosis patient repertoires were compared with 11 previously published healthy control repertoires from donors aged roughly 6 to 25 years. Results and caveats for the whole study, not just this receptor: Compared with controls, multiple sclerosis patients had significantly lower normalized Chao1 diversity, a finding suggesting substantial peripheral T-cell clonal expansion. Strong co-clustering of samples prepared in the same batch was shown by direct clustering with F measure, prompting a batch-effect correction. Significantly higher frequencies in patients than in controls were found for several TRBV segments, including TRBV5-6, TRBV5-1 and TRBV20-1. The multiple sclerosis patient group was slightly younger than the control group.

Trimming at the junction amounts to 4 bases on V and 9 bases on J, and the germline ends lie 15 bases apart. From the cysteine through the phenylalanine, the CDR3 covers 12 amino acids. The DNA shown is the 36-base CDR3, in frame from base 1. Looking up the germline V gene (reference sequence) yields CDR1 DFQATT and CDR2 SNEGSKA. TCR beta repertoires were profiled from peripheral blood of about a dozen young patients with multiple sclerosis to demonstrate the VDJtools post-analysis software. Multiple sclerosis patients were children and adolescents aged about 6 to 16 years. Receptors were amplified or captured by PCR. Sequenced using an Illumina HiSeq 2500. To reduce PCR and sequencing biases, unique molecular identifiers were built into the TCR beta cDNA libraries. Every 1 to 10 million input T cells yielded approximately 500,000 cDNA molecules, meaning each molecule approximated one T cell. Patient libraries were prepared and sequenced with the same protocol used for the earlier healthy control dataset. Within a given batch, samples were prepared together, multiplexed and sequenced on the same HiSeq lane. The original methods were these. Raw barcoded reads were processed with MIGEC, and single-read molecular identifier groups were discarded before consensus assembly and CDR3 extraction. VDJtools was used for post-analysis of the clonotype tables, and diversity was normalized by down-sampling every dataset to the size of the smallest sample. Repertoire overlap clustering matched CDR3 amino acid but not nucleotide sequences to correct batch-related cross-sample contamination. The public reads were reprocessed in TCRdb via fastp at Q25 and MiXCR, keeping in-frame beta chains. Every CDR3 protein is listed once, alongside the most common genes and DNA of its rows. It is TCRdb's table, rather than the study itself, that gives the V and J calls and clone size. Counted in this sample were about 770,000 distinct CDR3 sequences; about half of them appeared once. Over 4.5% of the sample is held by the ten biggest clonotypes.

In the case of this clonotype: Its antigen target is currently unknown. Per-base qualities were not stored, and no clone one base away is much larger.

Input material: blood. The receptor was isolated from a girl aged 5 to 17 with multiple sclerosis. The V gene is TRBV20-1 and the J gene is TRBJ1-2; the best D guess is TRBD1, with 5 bases matching. The DNA sequence follows: TGCAGTGCTACCTCGACAGCTCAAAGCTACACCTTC. This is translated as CSATSTAQSYTF.